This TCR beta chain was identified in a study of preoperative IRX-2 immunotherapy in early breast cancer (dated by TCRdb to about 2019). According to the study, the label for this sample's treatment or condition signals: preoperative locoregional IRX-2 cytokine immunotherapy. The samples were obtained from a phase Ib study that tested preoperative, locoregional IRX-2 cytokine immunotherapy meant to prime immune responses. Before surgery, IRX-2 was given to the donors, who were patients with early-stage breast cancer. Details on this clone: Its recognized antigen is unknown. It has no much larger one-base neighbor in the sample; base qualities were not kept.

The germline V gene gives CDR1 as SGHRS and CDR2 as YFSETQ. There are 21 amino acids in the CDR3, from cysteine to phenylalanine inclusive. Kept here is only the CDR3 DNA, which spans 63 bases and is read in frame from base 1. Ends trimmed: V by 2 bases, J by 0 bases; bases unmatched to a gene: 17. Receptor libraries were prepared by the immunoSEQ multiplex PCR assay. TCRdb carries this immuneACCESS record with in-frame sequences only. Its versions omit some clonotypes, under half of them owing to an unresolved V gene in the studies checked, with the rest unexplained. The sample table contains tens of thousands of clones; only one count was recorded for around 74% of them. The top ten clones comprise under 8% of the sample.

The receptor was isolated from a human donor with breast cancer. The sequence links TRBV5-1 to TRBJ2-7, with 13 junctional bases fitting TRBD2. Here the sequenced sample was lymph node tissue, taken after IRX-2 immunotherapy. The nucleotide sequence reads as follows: TGCGCCAGCAGCTTAGATACCCCGGGACTAGCGGGACTTAAAGGCTCCTACGAGCAGTACTTC. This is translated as CASSLDTPGLAGLKGSYEQYF.